The 25 T cell receptor beta chains below all came from one sample that was sequenced in a study of response to subunit inactivated influenza vaccine. One entry per CDR3 protein, called by TCRdb with MiXCR from the RT-PCR reads. This sample carries some 570,000 distinct CDR3 sequences, around 10% of them seen once, and the ten largest clones take roughly 11%. These data are also associated with another study on T cells expressing NK-cell markers. That report notes: It was by 5'RACE template switching with UMIs that TCR beta cDNA was made.

The material was PBMCs from blood, obtained on the day of vaccination. These receptor sequences come from a man aged 45-60 years who received an inactivated influenza vaccine.

The rearrangement links TRBV11-3 to TRBJ2-1, with D perhaps matching TRBD1 or TRBD2 (5 bases each). CDR3 length: 15 residues. V was clipped by 5 bases and J by 9 bases, with 20 bases between them. CDR1 is SGHNT and CDR2 is YENEEA in the germline V gene. The CDR3 coding sequence is TGTGCCAGCAGCGAAAGAGGGACGGCAAGTGGTGAGCAGTTCTTC. Protein: CASSERGTASGEQFF.

This chain joins TRBV3-1 and TRBJ2-1; D possibly uses TRBD1 or TRBD2 (5 bases each). This CDR3 region has 14 residues. V was cut by 0 bases and J by 12 bases, with 15 bases left in between. The V gene's germline CDR1 is LGHDT and CDR2 YNNKEL (reference sequence). Here the CDR3 DNA reads TGTGCCAGCAGCCAAGATTTGAGGGGAGCCGGGCAGTTCTTC. Protein sequence: CASSQDLRGAGQFF.

This clonotype was detected a few times. The gene calls are TRBV5-6 and TRBJ2-2; unclear D gene. Per the germline V gene, CDR1 is SGHDT and CDR2 is YYEEEE. Trimming left V 4 bases short and J 0 bases short, with 16 bases between. The CDR3 spans 17 residues. CDR3 sequence reads: CASSTSLTWANTGELFF. The CDR3 DNA follows: TGTGCCAGCAGCACATCCCTCACATGGGCGAACACCGGGGAGCTGTTTTTT.

The V and J genes are TRBV28 and TRBJ2-5, with TRBD2 matching 9 bases. The V gene's germline CDR1 is MDHEN and CDR2 SYDVKM. V gave up 4 bases and J gave up 5 bases; unmatched junction bases: 23. The CDR3 has 20 residues. The CDR3 reads CASSSNVLGREAGGVETQYF. DNA of the CDR3: TGTGCCAGCAGTTCGAATGTCCTGGGGCGGGAAGCGGGAGGAGTGGAGACCCAGTACTTC.

This clonotype was seen a few times. J is TRBJ2-3 and V is TRBV28; the match to TRBD1 covers 9 bases. The V gene's germline CDR1 is MDHEN and CDR2 SYDVKM. This CDR3 is 16 amino acids long. After removal of 4 bases from V and 3 bases from J, the junction contained 8 bases not matched to a gene. This chain's CDR3 is CASSSPGTGWTDTQYF. As DNA, the CDR3 is TGTGCCAGCAGTTCCCCCGGGACAGGGTGGACAGATACGCAGTATTTT.

This clonotype was observed a few times. This chain connects TRBV12-3 or TRBV12-4 to TRBJ2-3; TRBD2 aligns across 11 bases. V lost 6 bases, J lost 1 base, and 6 bases stayed unmatched. The CDR3 consists of 16 residues. The CDR3: CASSRGGLAGTDTQYF. Written as DNA, the CDR3 is TGTGCCAGCAGCCGTGGGGGACTAGCGGGCACAGATACGCAGTATTTT.

The chain links TRBV9 to TRBJ1-1; D is ambiguous. Germline V CDR1 and CDR2: SGDLS, YYNGEE. Trimming took off 7 bases at V and 0 bases at J, with 13 bases between the two ends. The CDR3 has 14 amino acids. The DNA for the CDR3 is TGTGCCAGCGGGCAGATGGGTTTGAACACTGAAGCTTTCTTT. Translation: CASGQMGLNTEAFF.

The rearrangement uses TRBV18 and TRBJ1-3, with TRBD1 identical over 7 bases. Trimming removed 4 bases from V and 0 bases from J; junction bases left unmatched: 6. The CDR3 is 16 amino acids. Germline-derived CDR1 and CDR2 are KGHSH and LQKENI. The CDR3 DNA is TGTGCCAGCTCACTGGGACAGTTCAGCTCTGGAAACACCATATATTTT. Amino acid sequence: CASSLGQFSSGNTIYF.

The chain is built from TRBV5-1 and TRBJ2-3; TRBD1 might be the D (5 bases). The ends were cut back, 4 bases at V and 0 bases at J, with 15 bases in the middle. The CDR3 spans 16 residues. The germline gives CDR1 SGHRS, CDR2 YFSETQ. The CDR3 sequence is CASSPQGASSTDTQYF. The CDR3 region has the DNA TGCGCCAGCAGCCCTCAGGGCGCCTCTAGCACAGATACGCAGTATTTT.

The chain couples TRBV7-9 to TRBJ1-1, with TRBD1 identical over 11 bases. With V trimmed by 2 bases and J by 5 bases, 7 bases remained unmatched. Per germline, CDR1 SEHNR and CDR2 FQNEAQ (reference sequence). This CDR3 is 16 amino acids long. CDR3 amino acids: CASSLTGWDRGTEAFF. CDR3 bases: TGTGCCAGCAGCTTAACCGGGTGGGACAGGGGGACTGAAGCTTTCTTT.

The CDR3 DNA follows: TGCGCCAGCAGCCGCCTGGGACAGGGGGGGGATGGCTACACCTTC. It yields the protein CASSRLGQGGDGYTF. J is TRBJ1-2 and V is TRBV4-3, with 11 bases lining up with TRBD1. The germline V gene has CDR1 LGHNA and CDR2 YSLEER. The ends lost 4 bases at V and 6 bases at J; junction bases unmatched: 7. This CDR3 region has 15 residues.

The chain is built from TRBV23-1 and TRBJ2-7; D remains ambiguous. TRBV23-1 is classed as an ORF, of uncertain function. The CDR3 has 14 residues. The V gene lost 3 bases and the J gene lost 2 bases, with 11 bases spanning the gap. Written as DNA, the CDR3 is TGCGCCAGCAGTCAGGTTACAGACCCCTACGAGCAGTACTTC. The encoded protein is CASSQVTDPYEQYF.

The chain is built from TRBV20-1 and TRBJ2-3; 11 nucleotides align to TRBD2. Germline V gene lookup returns CDR1 DFQATT and CDR2 SNEGSKA (reference sequence). The V gene end was trimmed by 6 bases and the J gene end by 4 bases; junction bases not matched to a gene: 12. This CDR3 is 16 amino acids long. The CDR3 nucleotides are TGCAGTGCAAGGGGGCTGCTAGCGGGAGGCCCAGATACGCAGTATTTT. Translated, it gives CSARGLLAGGPDTQYF.

The chain recombines TRBV11-1 with TRBJ2-7; 10 positions match TRBD1. Germline CDR1 reads SGHAT; CDR2 reads FQDESV (reference sequence). This CDR3 comprises 18 residues. Unmatched junction bases numbered 14, after V lost 5 bases and J lost 1 base. CDR3 protein: CASSPPPGTGAKSYEQYF. In DNA, the CDR3 is TGTGCCAGCAGCCCACCTCCCGGGACAGGGGCTAAGTCCTACGAGCAGTACTTC.

This clonotype was seen only a few times. The CDR3 region has the DNA TGTGCCAGCAGCCTACAGGGTTTGGGAAATGAAAAACTGTTTTTT. It is translated as CASSLQGLGNEKLFF. This chain joins TRBV2 and TRBJ1-4; D perhaps matches TRBD1 (6 bases). Germline V gives CDR1 SNHLY, CDR2 FYNNEI. V dropped 6 bases and J dropped 5 bases, with 16 bases sitting between them. The CDR3 is 15 residues long.

This clonotype has just a few counts. The rearrangement joins TRBV11-2 to TRBJ1-4; a weak D match, TRBD1 (5 bases). Per the germline V gene, CDR1 is SGHAT and CDR2 is FQNNGV. V lost 5 bases and J 10 bases, leaving 20 bases between the germline ends. The CDR3 is 15 amino acids. The DNA of the CDR3 is TGTGCCAGCAGCGTAACACGATCAGGGTGGCGAAAACTGTTTTTT. It is translated as CASSVTRSGWRKLFF.

This clonotype was counted only a few times. The chain is built from TRBV24-1 and TRBJ1-2; 10 bases match TRBD1. The CDR3 spans 13 residues. Germline CDR1 KGHDR, CDR2 SFDVKD. The V gene end was trimmed by 3 bases and the J gene end by 7 bases; junction bases not matched to a gene: 1. The CDR3, as DNA: TGTGCCACCAGTGATGGGACAGGGGTTGGCTACACCTTC. Its protein product is CATSDGTGVGYTF.

This clonotype has at least ten counts. V gene TRBV29-1 combines with J gene TRBJ2-1, with TRBD1 as a possible D gene (5 bases). The germline V gene encodes CDR1 SQVTM and CDR2 ANQGSEA. The CDR3 totals 13 residues. V was clipped by 6 bases and J by 1 base, with 10 bases between them. In DNA form, the CDR3 reads TGCAGCGTAGGACACTTATCCTACAATGAGCAGTTCTTC. As protein: CSVGHLSYNEQFF.

The chain has TRBV20-1 and TRBJ2-7; 8 bases line up with TRBD1. With V trimmed by 5 bases and J by 5 bases, 11 bases remained unmatched. The CDR3 is made up of 14 amino acids. Germline V gene data show CDR1 as DFQATT and CDR2 as SNEGSKA (reference sequence). The CDR3 is CSAGGGQGKDEQYF. CDR3 nucleotide sequence: TGCAGTGCTGGAGGAGGACAGGGAAAGGACGAGCAGTACTTC.

This clonotype has only a few counts. The V call is TRBV28, the J call TRBJ1-2; D call uncertain. Germline assignment: CDR1 MDHEN and CDR2 SYDVKM. Trimming stripped 4 bases from V and 2 bases from J, with 14 bases between. The CDR3 covers 15 residues. The CDR3 spells CASSSSGRTNYGYTF. CDR3 DNA sequence: TGTGCCAGCAGTTCCTCGGGCAGAACCAACTATGGCTACACCTTC.

The rearrangement links TRBV6-2 or TRBV6-3 to TRBJ1-5; D remains unclear. Germline V gene lookup returns CDR1 MNHEY and CDR2 SVGEGT. The CDR3 contains 15 residues. Trimming stripped 6 bases from V and 4 bases from J, with 16 bases between. The CDR3 sequence is CASSLVVGWNQPQHF. The CDR3, as DNA: TGTGCCAGCAGCCTCGTTGTGGGTTGGAATCAGCCCCAGCATTTT.

The table lists this clonotype with a few counts. The rearrangement joins TRBV5-1 to TRBJ2-2; TRBD1 matches 7 bases. The J segment lost 5 bases and the V segment lost 4 bases, leaving 11 bases of the junction unmatched. Germline CDR1 and CDR2: SGHRS and YFSETQ. This CDR3 contains 16 residues. This chain's CDR3 is CASSANPRQGTGELFF. The DNA of the CDR3 is TGCGCCAGCAGCGCCAATCCTCGACAGGGAACCGGGGAGCTGTTTTTT.

The rearrangement uses TRBV20-1 and TRBJ2-1, with D possibly TRBD1 on 6 matching bases. Trimming cost V 5 bases and J 3 bases, with 17 bases left between them. From germline, CDR1 is DFQATT and CDR2 SNEGSKA (reference sequence). This CDR3 has 15 amino acids. CDR3 sequence reads: CSAPLSRGGYNEQFF. DNA for the CDR3: TGCAGTGCTCCCCTTTCTCGAGGGGGCTACAATGAGCAGTTCTTC.

This clonotype has a handful of counts. The genes are TRBV5-1 and TRBJ2-3, with TRBD2 as a possible D gene (5 bases). CDR1 is SGHRS and CDR2 is YFSETQ in the germline V gene. The ends were cut back, 5 bases at V and 4 bases at J, with 14 bases in the middle. The CDR3 is 14 amino acids. The CDR3 nucleotides are TGCGCCAGCAGAGAGGGCCAGCCAGCAGATACGCAGTATTTT. Amino acid sequence: CASREGQPADTQYF.

V and J are TRBV2 and TRBJ2-1, with a possible D match to TRBD2 (6 bases). The CDR3 has 14 residues. Germline assignment: CDR1 SNHLY and CDR2 FYNNEI. The V and J ends lost 5 bases and 1 base respectively, with 9 bases between them. CDR3 residues: CASSNGGSYNEQFF. The CDR3 DNA reads as TGTGCCAGCAGTAATGGAGGGTCCTACAATGAGCAGTTCTTC.